Below are 10 T cell receptor beta chains sequenced from a single sample in a study of shared clonotypes between healthy human individuals. The method was immunoSEQ multiplex PCR; TCRdb's version includes in-frame clones alone and lacks a portion of them. The data hold roughly 2,000,000 clones, with 93% observed a single time. Terminally differentiated effector memory CD45RA+ cells were left out of the naive CD8 fraction, which was CD45RO-negative and positively selected for CCR7. The sequencing input was naive CD8+ T cells from PBMCs. All receptors come from a young man in good health. Some clones in this sample may be carry-over from other donors' samples.

J is TRBJ2-7 and V is TRBV28, with a tentative D call TRBD2 (5 bases). The CDR3 totals 14 residues. V dropped 2 bases and J dropped 2 bases, with 10 bases sitting between them. Per the germline V gene, CDR1 is MDHEN and CDR2 is SYDVKM. The CDR3 DNA is TGTGCCAGCAGTTTAAGAGGGTTGACCTACGAGCAGTACTTC. Translating gives CASSLRGLTYEQYF. Using reference TRBV28 and TRBJ2-7 for the parts outside the CDR3, the full variable domain is DVKVTQSSRYLVKRTGEKVFLECVQDMDHENMFWYRQDPGLGLRLIYFSYDVKMKEKGDIPEGYSVSREKKERFSLILESASTNQTSMYLCASSLRGLTYEQYFGPGTRLTVT.

The genes are TRBV19 and TRBJ2-1; 8 bases agree with TRBD1. Germline-derived CDR1 and CDR2 are LNHDA and SQIVND (reference sequence). V shed 5 bases, J shed 5 bases, and the junction held 5 bases outside the gene matches. This CDR3 contains 14 residues. Here the CDR3 reads CASSLQGGHNEQFF. The CDR3 DNA reads as TGTGCCAGTAGTTTACAGGGGGGCCACAATGAGCAGTTCTTC.

The V gene is TRBV5-6, the J gene TRBJ2-2; D not certain. The CDR3 length is 14 residues. V shed 0 bases and J shed 3 bases, with 6 bases lying between them. CDR1 and CDR2 (germline): SGHDT, YYEEEE. The CDR3 here is CASSLGHYTGELFF. The CDR3 DNA reads TGTGCCAGCAGCTTGGGACACTACACCGGGGAGCTGTTTTTT.

The rearrangement uses TRBV5-1 and TRBJ2-1; 8 nucleotides agree with TRBD2. Germline lookup yields CDR1 SGHRS and CDR2 YFSETQ. The CDR3 totals 15 residues. Unmatched junction bases numbered 10, after V lost 3 bases and J lost 8 bases. This chain's CDR3 is CASSSGTSNRYEQFF. The CDR3 DNA sequence: TGCGCCAGCAGCTCCGGGACTAGTAATCGGTATGAGCAGTTCTTC. Using reference TRBV5-1 and TRBJ2-1 for the parts outside the CDR3, the full variable domain is KAGVTQTPRYLIKTRGQQVTLSCSPISGHRSVSWYQQTPGQGLQFLFEYFSETQRNKGNFPGRFSGRQFSNSRSEMNVSTLELGDSALYLCASSSGTSNRYEQFFGPGTRLTVL.

The CDR3 is CASSRLVGEVDTQYF. CDR3 bases: TGTGCCAGCTCCCGTTTAGTGGGAGAGGTAGATACGCAGTATTTT. The J gene is TRBJ2-3, the V gene TRBV18, with a possible D match to TRBD2 (5 bases). The V end lost 6 bases, the J end lost 5 bases, and 18 bases lay between the germline ends. The germline V gene encodes CDR1 KGHSH and CDR2 LQKENI. This CDR3 is built from 15 residues.

The chain is built from TRBV19 and TRBJ2-7; the D gene is possibly TRBD2 (6 bases). Trimming took 5 bases from V and 2 from J, leaving 10 bases between them. This CDR3 is 13 amino acids long. Germline V CDR1 and CDR2: LNHDA, SQIVND (reference sequence). The CDR3 coding sequence is TGTGCCAGTAGTGGGACTGTGACCTACGAGCAGTACTTC. This gives the protein CASSGTVTYEQYF.

V gene TRBV13 combines with J gene TRBJ2-4; D may be TRBD1 or TRBD2 (6 bases each). CDR1 PRHDT and CDR2 FYEKMQ come from the germline V gene (reference sequence). The CDR3 is 15 amino acids. V was cut by 4 bases and J by 1 base, with 11 bases left in between. CDR3 sequence: CASSSRGEAKNIQYF. CDR3 sequence (DNA): TGTGCCAGCAGCTCAAGGGGGGAGGCCAAAAACATTCAGTACTTC.

The J gene is TRBJ1-2, the V gene TRBV10-2, with TRBD1 identical over 8 bases. Looked up from germline, CDR1 is WSHSY and CDR2 is SAAADI. CDR3 size: 15 residues. J lost 3 bases, V lost 7 bases, and 10 bases had no gene match. In DNA, the CDR3 is TGCGCCAGCACTTATTATCCGGGACAGGACTATGGCTACACCTTC. It translates to CASTYYPGQDYGYTF.

The V gene is TRBV19, the J gene TRBJ2-1; D uncertain. V lost 6 bases, J lost 7 bases, and 13 bases lay in between. The CDR3 covers 13 residues. Germline V lookup: CDR1 LNHDA, CDR2 SQIVND (reference sequence). The CDR3 reads CASSHTGQNEQFF. DNA for the CDR3: TGTGCCAGTAGCCACACTGGGCAGAATGAGCAGTTCTTC.

Only one count was recorded for this clone. The chain recombines TRBV13 with TRBJ2-1; D ambiguous. The CDR3 consists of 12 residues. The ends were cut back, 0 bases at V and 10 bases at J, with 7 bases in the middle. Germline loops: CDR1 PRHDT, CDR2 FYEKMQ (reference sequence). Written as DNA, the CDR3 is TGTGCCAGCAGCTTAGGGGTGACAGAGCAGTTCTTC. The encoded protein is CASSLGVTEQFF.